Detailed here is one T cell receptor beta chain. The antigen is not known. Per germline, CDR1 MGHRA and CDR2 YSYEKL. This CDR3 spans 12 amino acids. The V and J ends lost 7 bases and 7 bases respectively, with 11 bases between them. This sample was included in a study of vaccination effects on CD4 cells after COVID-19. Only in-frame clones appear in the TCRdb table, and some are missing; sequencing was by immunoSEQ multiplex PCR. The sample holds about 35,000 clones, more than 75% seen once. Viral peptide pool expansion of antigen-specific CD4+ T cells preceded sequencing in the ViraFEST assay. At the end of nine to ten days of culture, CD4+ T cells were isolated. Participants got two doses of BNT162b2 or mRNA-1273 vaccine. Nucleocapsid antibodies stayed negative before and after vaccination, showing no earlier SARS-CoV-2 infection. Days 3 and 7 were when half the medium was replaced with IL-2 medium.

The TCR originated in a human donor who received a COVID-19 vaccine. Some clones in this sample may be carry-over from other donors' samples. Specimen: CD4+ T cells from PBMCs cultured with HCoV-NL63 spike peptides, collected after COVID-19 vaccination. The chain is built from TRBV4-1 and TRBJ2-1; D is uncertain. CDR3 DNA sequence: TGCGCCAGCAAGGGTTGGGAAAATGAGCAGTTCTTC. It codes for CASKGWENEQFF.